This record concerns one TCR beta chain sequence. Its target is not known. Additional DNA sequences in this sample encode the identical CDR3. The sample belongs to a study of cytomegalovirus exposure and HLA in healthy donors. Notes on the study in general: Later work associated approximately 17,000 TCR beta sequences with HLA alleles at 0.05 false discovery rate.

PCR was performed using 60 Vbeta and 13 Jbeta primers. The protocol was immunoSEQ multiplex PCR, while the TCRdb copy is restricted to in-frame clones and leaves out a portion. Here the sample spans approximately 150,000 clones, roughly three quarters being singletons. Between the trimmed V and J ends, which lost 1 base and 5 bases, there was a span of 11 bases. Germline V gene data show CDR1 as LGHNA and CDR2 as YSLEER. The CDR3 contains 15 residues. The clonotype originates from a male donor in good health and CMV-seropositive. The sequencing input was PBMCs. This sequence joins TRBV4-3 and TRBJ2-2; a possible D gene is TRBD2 (5 bases). The CDR3, as DNA: TGCGCCAGCAGCCAAGCTCGGCTAGCAACCGGGGAGCTGTTTTTT. This translates into CASSQARLATGELFF.